This entry is about one TCR beta chain. Germline values: CDR1 SGHAT, CDR2 FQNNGV. Losses at the gene ends were 1 base for V and 4 bases for J; bases not matched to a gene: 14. CDR3 length equals 18 residues. This sample was taken from a study of control samples from healthy donors and cancer patients. Here immunoSEQ multiplex PCR was the method, and the copy in TCRdb shows in-frame clones only, minus some. Among 100,000 to 150,000 clones listed, 80% to 95% were seen once. V is TRBV11-2 and J is TRBJ1-1; the match to TRBD1 covers 8 bases. Source material: blood. The sequence was obtained from a woman between 45 and 65 years old in good health. Here the CDR3 DNA reads TGTGCCAGCAGCTTAGGGCGGGGCCAGGGGGCAGGTGGCACTGAAGCTTTCTTT. Protein product: CASSLGRGQGAGGTEAFF. The complete variable domain, with remaining parts taken from reference TRBV11-2 and TRBJ1-1, reads EAGVAQSPRYKIIEKRQSVAFWCNPISGHATLYWYQQILGQGPKLLIQFQNNGVVDDSQLPKDRFSAERLKGVDSTLKIQPAKLEDSAVYLCASSLGRGQGAGGTEAFFGQGTRLTVV.